These 8 T cell receptor beta chains came from one sample sequenced in a study of radiotherapy plus CTLA-4 blockade in lung cancer. Sequencing used immunoSEQ multiplex PCR; TCRdb keeps in-frame clones, though not all of them. Seen here are 35,000 to 55,000 clones, around 77% observed once, and the top ten hold approximately 2.6%. Sequencing was performed on peripheral blood, taken from a patient treated with radiotherapy plus ipilimumab. Every receptor here comes from a human donor with non-small cell lung cancer whose response to radiotherapy plus ipilimumab could not be evaluated.

DNA of the CDR3: TGTGCCAGCAGGGGCCAGCGGGGGGTGGACGAGCAGTACTTC. This gives the protein CASRGQRGVDEQYF. V and J are TRBV9 and TRBJ2-7, with TRBD2 matching over 9 bases. The CDR3 covers 14 residues. V was clipped by 5 bases and J by 5 bases; unmatched bases: 8. CDR1 is SGDLS and CDR2 is YYNGEE in the germline V gene.

The chain links TRBV7-2 to TRBJ2-3, with TRBD2 matching 9 bases. The V segment lost 6 bases and the J segment 5 bases; nucleotides outside the gene matches: 21. The germline CDR1 and CDR2 sequences are SGHTA and FQGNSA. CDR3 length: 19 amino acids. The CDR3 sequence is CASSPALGLARPAGDTQYF. The CDR3 DNA reads TGTGCCAGCAGTCCCGCTCTCGGACTAGCGAGACCTGCGGGAGATACGCAGTATTTT.

This clone came up a few times. The chain uses TRBV30 and TRBJ2-5, with D possibly TRBD1 on 6 matching bases. The CDR3 consists of 16 residues. Germline lookup yields CDR1 GTSNPN and CDR2 SVGIG (reference sequence). V shed 7 bases and J shed 1 base, with 22 bases lying between them. The CDR3 coding sequence is TGTGCCTCATCGGGGAACAGGGATGTTTTCCAAGAGACCCAGTACTTC. Translation gives CASSGNRDVFQETQYF.

The chain couples TRBV5-1 to TRBJ2-1; TRBD2 matches 7 bases. With 2 bases clipped from V and 2 bases from J, the junction kept 7 bases outside the gene matches. This CDR3 is built from 16 residues. Germline CDR1 SGHRS, CDR2 YFSETQ. In DNA form, the CDR3 reads TGCGCCAGCAGCTTTCTAGCGGTCGAGGCCTACAATGAGCAGTTCTTC. Its translation: CASSFLAVEAYNEQFF. The whole variable domain, filled in from reference TRBV5-1 and TRBJ2-1, reads KAGVTQTPRYLIKTRGQQVTLSCSPISGHRSVSWYQQTPGQGLQFLFEYFSETQRNKGNFPGRFSGRQFSNSRSEMNVSTLELGDSALYLCASSFLAVEAYNEQFFGPGTRLTVL.

J is TRBJ1-4 and V is TRBV7-9; 8 bases align to TRBD1. V gave up 4 bases and J gave up 5 bases; unmatched junction bases: 3. CDR1 and CDR2 from the germline V gene are SEHNR and FQNEAQ (reference sequence). The CDR3 totals 14 residues. The CDR3 DNA reads as TGTGCCAGCAGCTCAGGGGGCGCCAATGAAAAACTGTTTTTT. Residues: CASSSGGANEKLFF.

The genes are TRBV7-9 and TRBJ2-7, with TRBD2 matching over 7 bases. Per germline, CDR1 SEHNR and CDR2 FQNEAQ (reference sequence). V dropped 5 bases and J dropped 5; count of bases not matched to a gene: 9. CDR3 length: 14 residues. The CDR3, as DNA: TGTGCCAGCAGCCTGGGGGGGACTAACCACGAGCAGTACTTC. Its translation: CASSLGGTNHEQYF.

V is TRBV5-1 and J is TRBJ2-7, with a tentative D call TRBD1 (6 bases). V was trimmed by 0 bases and J by 5 bases, leaving 12 bases between them. Germline V lookup: CDR1 SGHRS, CDR2 YFSETQ. The CDR3 extends over 14 amino acids. The CDR3 DNA reads TGCGCCAGCAGCTTGGGGAACAGGGTTGACGAGCAGTACTTC. Translating gives CASSLGNRVDEQYF.

The chain is built from TRBV10-3 and TRBJ2-3; D is unclear. The germline gives CDR1 ENHRY, CDR2 SYGVKD. The CDR3 extends over 13 amino acids. With 0 bases removed from V and 6 bases from J, the gap between germline ends came to 7 bases. CDR3 region: CAISESWRDTQYF. CDR3 nucleotide sequence: TGTGCCATCAGTGAGTCCTGGCGGGATACGCAGTATTTT.